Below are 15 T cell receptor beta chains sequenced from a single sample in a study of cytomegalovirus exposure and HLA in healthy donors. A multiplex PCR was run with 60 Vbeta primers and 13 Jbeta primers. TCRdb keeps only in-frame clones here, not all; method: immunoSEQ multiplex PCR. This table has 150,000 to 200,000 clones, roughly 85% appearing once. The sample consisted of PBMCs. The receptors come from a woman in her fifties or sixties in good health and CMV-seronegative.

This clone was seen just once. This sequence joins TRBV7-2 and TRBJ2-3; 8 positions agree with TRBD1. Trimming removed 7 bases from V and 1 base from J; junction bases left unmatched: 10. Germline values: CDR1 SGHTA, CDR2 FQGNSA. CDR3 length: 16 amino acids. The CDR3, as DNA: TGTGCCAGCAACCCAGGGGGCGGGCTGGGCACAGATACGCAGTATTTT. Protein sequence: CASNPGGGLGTDTQYF. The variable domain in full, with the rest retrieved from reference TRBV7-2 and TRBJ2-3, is GAGVSQSPSNKVTEKGKDVELRCDPISGHTALYWYRQSLGQGLEFLIYFQGNSAPDKSGLPSDRFSAERTGGSVSTLTIQRTQQEDSAVYLCASNPGGGLGTDTQYFGPGTRLTVL.

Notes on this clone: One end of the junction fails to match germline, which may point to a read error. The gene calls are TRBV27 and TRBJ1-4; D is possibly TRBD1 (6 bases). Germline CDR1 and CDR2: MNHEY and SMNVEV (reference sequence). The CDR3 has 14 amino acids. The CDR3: CATKGEIVGEKLFF. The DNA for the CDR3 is TGCGCAACTAAGGGGGAGATAGTCGGCGAAAAACTGTTTTTT.

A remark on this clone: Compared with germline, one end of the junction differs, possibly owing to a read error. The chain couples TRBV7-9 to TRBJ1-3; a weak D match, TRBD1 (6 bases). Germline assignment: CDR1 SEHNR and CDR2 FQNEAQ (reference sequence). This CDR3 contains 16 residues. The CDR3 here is CSSSLVSTGPGNTIYF. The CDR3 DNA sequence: TGTTCCAGCAGCTTAGTCTCAACAGGGCCTGGAAACACCATATATTTT.

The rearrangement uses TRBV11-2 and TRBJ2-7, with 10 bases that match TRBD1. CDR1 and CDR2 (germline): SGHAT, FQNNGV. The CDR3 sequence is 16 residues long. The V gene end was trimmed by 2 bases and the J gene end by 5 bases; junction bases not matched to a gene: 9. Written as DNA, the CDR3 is TGTGCCAGCAGCTTAATCCGGGACAGGGGTTCCCACGAGCAGTACTTC. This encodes CASSLIRDRGSHEQYF.

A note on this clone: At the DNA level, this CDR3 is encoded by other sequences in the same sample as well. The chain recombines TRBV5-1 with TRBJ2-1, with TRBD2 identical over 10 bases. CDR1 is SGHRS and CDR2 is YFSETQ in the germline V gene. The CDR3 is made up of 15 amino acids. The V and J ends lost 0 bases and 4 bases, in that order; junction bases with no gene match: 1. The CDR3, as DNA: TGCGCCAGCAGCTTGGCAGCGGGAGGGTACAATGAGCAGTTCTTC. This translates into CASSLAAGGYNEQFF.

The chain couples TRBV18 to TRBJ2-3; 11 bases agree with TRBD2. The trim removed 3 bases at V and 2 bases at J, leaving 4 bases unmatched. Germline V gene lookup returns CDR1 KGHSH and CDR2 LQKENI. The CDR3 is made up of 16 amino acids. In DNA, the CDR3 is TGTGCCAGCTCACCGGCGACTAGCGGGACCACAGATACGCAGTATTTT. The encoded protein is CASSPATSGTTDTQYF.

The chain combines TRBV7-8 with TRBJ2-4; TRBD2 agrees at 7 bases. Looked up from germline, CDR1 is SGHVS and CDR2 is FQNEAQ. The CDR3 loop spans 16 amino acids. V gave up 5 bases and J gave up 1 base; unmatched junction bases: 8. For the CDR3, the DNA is TGTGCCAGCAGCCCATCGGCGGGAGCGGCCAAAAACATTCAGTACTTC. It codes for CASSPSAGAAKNIQYF. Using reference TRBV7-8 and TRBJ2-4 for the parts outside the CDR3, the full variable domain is GAGVSQSPRYKVAKRGQDVALRCDPISGHVSLFWYQQALGQGPEFLTYFQNEAQLDKSGLPSDRFFAERPEGSVSTLKIQRTQQEDSAVYLCASSPSAGAAKNIQYFGAGTRLSVL.

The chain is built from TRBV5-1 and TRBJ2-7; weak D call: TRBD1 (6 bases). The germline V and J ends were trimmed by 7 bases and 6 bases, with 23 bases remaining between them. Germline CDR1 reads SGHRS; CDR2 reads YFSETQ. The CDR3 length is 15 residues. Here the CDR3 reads CASRTGERGSSEQYF. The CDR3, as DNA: TGCGCCAGCCGGACTGGAGAAAGGGGGTCGAGCGAGCAGTACTTC.

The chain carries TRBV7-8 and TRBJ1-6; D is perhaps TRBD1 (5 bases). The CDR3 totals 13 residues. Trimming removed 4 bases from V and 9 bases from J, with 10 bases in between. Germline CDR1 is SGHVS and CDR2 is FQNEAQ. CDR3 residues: CASSSDIPSPLHF. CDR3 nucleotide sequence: TGTGCCAGCAGCTCGGACATTCCTTCACCCCTCCACTTT.

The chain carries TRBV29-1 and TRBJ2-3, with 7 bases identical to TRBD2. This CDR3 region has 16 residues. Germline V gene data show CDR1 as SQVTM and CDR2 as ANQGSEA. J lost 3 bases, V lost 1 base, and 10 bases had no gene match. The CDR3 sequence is CSVEGTSEIPTDTQYF. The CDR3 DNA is TGCAGCGTTGAAGGAACTAGCGAGATTCCAACAGATACGCAGTATTTT.

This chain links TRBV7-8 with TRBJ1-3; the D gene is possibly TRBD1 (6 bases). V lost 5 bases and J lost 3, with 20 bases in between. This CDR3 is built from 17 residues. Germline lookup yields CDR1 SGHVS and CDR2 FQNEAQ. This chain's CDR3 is CASSPQQGPELGNTIYF. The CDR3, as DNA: TGTGCCAGCAGCCCGCAACAGGGACCTGAGCTTGGAAACACCATATATTTT.

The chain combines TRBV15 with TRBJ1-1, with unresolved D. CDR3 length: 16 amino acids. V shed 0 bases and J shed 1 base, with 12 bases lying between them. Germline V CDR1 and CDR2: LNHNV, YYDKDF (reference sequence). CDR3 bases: TGTGCCACCAGCAGAGAGGCAAGTCCTCGGAACACTGAAGCTTTCTTT. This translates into CATSREASPRNTEAFF.

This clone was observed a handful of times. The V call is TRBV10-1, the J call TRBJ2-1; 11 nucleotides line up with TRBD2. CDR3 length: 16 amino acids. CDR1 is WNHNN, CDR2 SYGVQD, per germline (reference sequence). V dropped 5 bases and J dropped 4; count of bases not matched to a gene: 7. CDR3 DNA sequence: TGCGCCAGCAGTCCCCTAGCGGGAGGTTTTTACAATGAGCAGTTCTTC. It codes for CASSPLAGGFYNEQFF.

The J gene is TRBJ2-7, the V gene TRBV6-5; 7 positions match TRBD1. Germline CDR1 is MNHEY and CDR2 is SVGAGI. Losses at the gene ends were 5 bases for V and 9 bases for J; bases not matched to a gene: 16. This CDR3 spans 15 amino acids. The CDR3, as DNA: TGTGCCAGCAGTGCGAAAGGGACAGCCCCCTCAGGGCAGTACTTC. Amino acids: CASSAKGTAPSGQYF.

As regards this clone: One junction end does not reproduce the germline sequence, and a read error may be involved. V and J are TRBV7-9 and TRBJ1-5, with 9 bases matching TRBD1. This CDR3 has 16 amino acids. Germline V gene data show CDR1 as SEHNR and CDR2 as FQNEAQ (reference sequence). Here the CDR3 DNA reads TGTTCCAGCAGCTTTGGGACAGGGTCCTTAAGTCAGCCCCAGCATTTT. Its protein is CSSSFGTGSLSQPQHF.